This T cell receptor beta chain was recorded in a study of cytomegalovirus exposure and HLA in healthy donors. Study-level results: It was reported in a later analysis that an Asian-associated ancestry cluster showed fewer N-insertions than the roughly 710-donor mean. A previous analysis found most TCR beta V segments productive roughly 90% or roughly 30% of the time. Researchers reported in a later analysis that common viral pathogens appeared linked to several top clusters. Three chains tied to CMV proved CMV antigen-specific in vitro.

A multiplex PCR was run with 60 Vbeta primers and 13 Jbeta primers. The table came from immunoSEQ multiplex PCR; TCRdb's copy has only in-frame clones and leaves some out. This sample contains tens of thousands of clones. As for this clone: The antigen remains unidentified.

Germline V gene data show CDR1 as MGHRA and CDR2 as YSYEKL. Trimming removed 9 bases from V and 0 bases from J, with 9 bases in between. This CDR3 region has 12 residues. Sequenced: PBMCs. The gene calls are TRBV4-1 and TRBJ2-7; no firm D call. The sequence was obtained from a male donor in good health and CMV-seronegative. CDR3 nucleotides: TGCGCCAGTTCCGGTAGCTCCTACGAGCAGTACTTC. Its translation: CASSGSSYEQYF.